The present entry profiles one TCR beta chain with its context. Antigen unknown. The source of the sample is a study of CD4 T cells in relation to SARS-CoV-2 and coronaviruses. Study-wide background: TCR beta CDR3s were sequenced after 10-day antigen culture of PBMCs. Study-wide findings and caveats: Pre-pandemic and post-infection samples never came from the same donor.

TCRdb keeps only in-frame clones here, not all; method: immunoSEQ multiplex PCR. The sample consists of some 40,000 clones, 60% to 85% of them appearing once. 75,000 to 100,000 naive or memory CD4+ cells were cultured with CEF peptides for about 10 days. The germline V and J ends were trimmed by 0 bases and 4 bases, with 13 bases remaining between them. The CDR3 runs 15 residues. Germline CDR1 SGHDT, CDR2 YYEEEE. This chain links TRBV5-6 with TRBJ1-1, with unresolved D. Sequenced: memory CD4+ T cells from PBMCs, cultured in vitro. The origin of this receptor is an adult with COVID-19. The CDR3 here is CASSLEAGLITEAFF. The CDR3 DNA is TGTGCCAGCAGCTTGGAAGCAGGACTGATCACTGAAGCTTTCTTT.